The present T cell receptor beta chain was sequenced within a study of TIL therapy for anti-PD-1-resistant metastatic lung cancer. The CDR3 is 16 amino acids. V gave up 8 bases and J gave up 1 base; unmatched junction bases: 12. Germline V CDR1 and CDR2: WNHNN, SYGVQD (reference sequence). Time point: pre-treatment sample, taken before nivolumab and TIL therapy. The libraries were made with immunoSEQ v3. The protocol was immunoSEQ multiplex PCR, while the TCRdb copy is restricted to in-frame clones and leaves out a portion. This sample has 40,000 to 60,000 clones, with approximately 79% found just once.

The sequence was obtained from a woman between 25 and 80 years old with non-small cell lung cancer. The sequencing used blood, collected at baseline. The chain uses TRBV10-1 and TRBJ2-5; 8 nucleotides match TRBD2. CDR3 in amino acids: CASQFAAGGIQETQYF. The CDR3 region has the DNA TGCGCCAGCCAGTTCGCGGCGGGGGGCATCCAAGAGACCCAGTACTTC.